A selection of T cell receptor beta chains follows, all from one sample in a study of CXCR3-negative and CXCR3-positive naive CD8 T cells. TCRdb reprocessed the 5' RACE reads and reports one entry per CDR3 protein, with no DNA. The sample includes some 54,000 distinct CDR3 sequences. The sample comprised naive CXCR3+ CD8+ T cells from blood. Receptor source: a human donor in good health. Some clones in this sample may be carry-over from other donors' samples. The CDR3 runs from the conserved cysteine through the conserved F or W.

V	J	CDR3
TRBV6-5	TRBJ1-5	CASKPTGTNQPQHF
TRBV27	TRBJ2-5	CASGGYSAETQYF
TRBV6-2/TRBV6-3	TRBJ1-4	CASSYTGEKLFF
TRBV9	TRBJ2-4	CASSPQGLEDIQYF
TRBV6-6	TRBJ2-5	CASSYSSGGPEATQYF
TRBV7-9	TRBJ2-1	CASSPITVPYNEQFF
TRBV28	TRBJ1-1	CASSFVIGGTEAFF
TRBV10-3	TRBJ2-3	CAIKGPTDTQYF
TRBV13	TRBJ2-7	CASSRTGFSYEQYF
TRBV12-3/TRBV12-4	TRBJ2-1	CASSQLPAVEQFF
TRBV5-8	TRBJ1-5	CASSVRVSNQPQHF
TRBV12-3/TRBV12-4	TRBJ1-5	CASSPGAGGQPQHF
TRBV7-9	TRBJ2-7	CASSFGPNSTYEQYF
TRBV7-9	TRBJ1-5	CASSFAGVIQPQHF
TRBV29-1	TRBJ2-7	CSVEEGTGSYEQYF
TRBV6-1	TRBJ2-3	CASEGTSGASSTDTQYF